The T cell receptor beta chain under discussion was sequenced for a study of radiotherapy plus CTLA-4 blockade in lung cancer. As for the study in general: Objective responses arose in approximately 17% of patients, and 25% to 35% experienced disease control. Study results and limitations: Tumor-derived TCR clones expanded in blood after radiotherapy plus ipilimumab. Response, reportedly, was best predicted by interferon-beta along with early blood T cell clone dynamics.

The study treated chemo-refractory metastatic non-small-cell lung cancer patients with focal radiation plus ipilimumab CTLA-4 blockade. This clone was observed a single time. The antigen is undetermined. Germline V gene lookup returns CDR1 MDHEN and CDR2 SYDVKM. J was trimmed by 1 base and V by 5 bases; bases with no gene match: 4. This CDR3 is 14 amino acids long. Assay: immunoSEQ multiplex PCR; the TCRdb copy retains only in-frame clones and omits some. The profile shows some 78,000 clones, approximately 83% of them singletons. This specimen was peripheral blood, taken from a patient treated with radiotherapy plus ipilimumab. This receptor was identified in a human donor with non-small cell lung cancer who had a partial response to radiotherapy plus ipilimumab. The chain is built from TRBV28 and TRBJ2-7; 8 nucleotides agree with TRBD2. The CDR3: CASSATSASYEQYF. CDR3 coding DNA: TGTGCCAGCAGTGCGACTAGCGCGTCCTACGAGCAGTACTTC.